Listed below are T cell receptor beta chains from one sample, sequenced in a study of T-cell reconstitution after alpha-beta-depleted transplantation in children. MiXCR, applied by TCRdb to the PCR reads, yields one record per CDR3 protein. Among 450,000 to 600,000 distinct CDR3 sequences listed, roughly 13% were seen once. The specimen comprised PBMCs, mostly from graft donor cells, sampled 360 days after TCRalphabeta/CD19-depleted stem cell transplant. Every receptor here comes from a male patient between 5 and 17 years old who had a stem cell transplant for acute myeloid leukemia, so the T cells may come from the graft donor. CDR3s include the opening cysteine and the closing phenylalanine or tryptophan. Each record gives: J gene, D gene, clone size, V gene, CDR3 protein, CDR3 DNA. The D gene is left open where the match is weak. Clone size is shown for a subset of rows, as once, few, many or a class of expanded clone.

TRBJ2-1,TRBD1,many,TRBV29-1,CSVVPRQGAYNEQFF,TGCAGCGTTGTCCCCAGACAGGGGGCGTACAATGAGCAGTTCTTC
TRBJ2-7,TRBD2,.,TRBV7-9,CASSSGLAGTSYEQYF,TGTGCCAGCAGCTCGGGACTAGCGGGGACCTCGTACGAGCAGTACTTC
TRBJ2-3,TRBD1,few,TRBV10-3,CAISLSDRDGTDTQYF,TGTGCCATCAGCCTATCGGACAGGGATGGCACAGATACGCAGTATTTT
TRBJ2-5,.,many,TRBV27,CASSLSHQIQETQYF,TGTGCCAGCAGTTTAAGTCACCAGATACAAGAGACCCAGTACTTC
TRBJ2-3,TRBD2,.,TRBV20-1,CSARVAGEVDTQYF,TGCAGTGCTAGGGTAGCGGGAGAAGTAGATACGCAGTATTTT
TRBJ2-3,TRBD2,many,TRBV4-2,CASSQPRTSGSADTQYF,TGTGCCAGCAGCCAACCAAGGACTAGCGGGAGTGCAGATACGCAGTATTTT
TRBJ2-7,TRBD2,few,TRBV5-1,CASSRNSGQVSYEQYF,TGCGCCAGCAGCCGAAATAGCGGGCAGGTCTCCTACGAGCAGTACTTC
TRBJ2-7,TRBD2,.,TRBV20-1,CSATTTSGRSYEQYF,TGCAGTGCTACAACGACTAGCGGGCGATCCTACGAGCAGTACTTC
TRBJ2-7,.,.,TRBV6-2/TRBV6-3,CASSYSRGFYEQYF,TGTGCCAGCAGTTACTCCAGGGGTTTCTACGAGCAGTACTTC
TRBJ2-2,.,.,TRBV4-1,CASSQGLTSPGELFF,TGCGCCAGCAGCCAAGGGCTAACTAGTCCCGGGGAGCTGTTTTTT
TRBJ2-1,.,few,TRBV20-1,CSANLRPDSYNEQFF,TGCAGTGCGAACTTGCGGCCCGACTCCTACAATGAGCAGTTCTTC
TRBJ2-7,.,.,TRBV29-1,CSALTRYEQYF,TGCAGCGCCCTAACCCGCTACGAGCAGTACTTC
TRBJ2-1,.,many,TRBV15,CATSRVGSAYNEQFF,TGTGCCACCAGCAGAGTCGGGAGCGCCTACAATGAGCAGTTCTTC
TRBJ2-3,.,.,TRBV4-2,CASSQVGNGVTTDTQYF,TGTGCCAGCAGCCAAGTCGGAAATGGGGTGACCACAGATACGCAGTATTTT
TRBJ2-7,.,many,TRBV29-1,CSVVALSSSYEQYF,TGCAGCGTTGTTGCACTCAGTAGCTCCTACGAGCAGTACTTC
TRBJ2-7,.,.,TRBV7-2,CASSFQEGSSYEQYF,TGTGCCAGCAGCTTTCAGGAGGGAAGCTCCTACGAGCAGTACTTC
TRBJ2-6,.,many,TRBV4-3,CASSQGRSATGANVLTF,TGCGCCAGCAGCCAAGGACGATCGGCCACTGGGGCCAACGTCCTGACTTTC
TRBJ2-3,TRBD2,few,TRBV3-1,CASSHHRLAGGTDTQYF,TGTGCCAGCAGCCACCACCGACTAGCGGGAGGGACAGATACGCAGTATTTT
TRBJ2-1,TRBD2,few,TRBV20-1,CSASNPSGSRHSYNEQFF,TGCAGTGCTAGTAACCCTAGCGGGAGTCGCCATTCTTACAATGAGCAGTTCTTC
TRBJ1-5,.,few,TRBV28,CASVWGGTQPQHF,TGTGCCAGCGTCTGGGGGGGGACTCAGCCCCAGCATTTT
TRBJ2-7,.,.,TRBV6-1,CASPSSVSYEQYF,TGTGCCAGCCCGTCTAGCGTCTCCTACGAGCAGTACTTC
TRBJ2-5,.,few,TRBV28,CASRDRPQGETQYF,TGTGCCAGCAGGGATCGACCCCAGGGGGAGACCCAGTACTTC
TRBJ2-1,.,many,TRBV6-2/TRBV6-3,CASSNNEQFF,TGTGCCAGCAGTAACAATGAGCAGTTCTTC